The rows below give T cell receptor beta chains drawn from one sample of a study of neurological immune-mediated disorders. TCRdb reanalysed the 5' RACE reads using MiXCR and keeps one entry per CDR3 protein. Seen here are tens of thousands of distinct CDR3 sequences, roughly a quarter observed once, and the top ten hold approximately 30%. Sequences were obtained from CD4+ T cells from blood. These receptors were obtained from a man aged 50 or older with HTLV-1-associated myelopathy (HAM/TSP). CDR3s include the opening cysteine and the closing phenylalanine or tryptophan. The order of the fields is D gene, V gene, J gene, clone size, CDR3 protein, CDR3 DNA. D genes are given only for firm matches. Clone size is stated in some rows and not others, as once, few, many or a class when expanded.

d_call: -
v_call: TRBV13
j_call: TRBJ1-1
clone_size: many
cdr3_aa: CASSDTGNVAFF
cdr3_nt: TGTGCCAGCAGCGACACAGGGAACGTGGCTTTCTTT

d_call: -
v_call: TRBV18
j_call: TRBJ1-1
clone_size: many
cdr3_aa: CASSPPGTLATEAFF
cdr3_nt: TGTGCCAGCTCACCACCAGGGACCTTGGCTACTGAAGCTTTCTTT

d_call: TRBD2
v_call: TRBV20-1
j_call: TRBJ2-4
clone_size: many
cdr3_aa: CSAMGGVKNIQYF
cdr3_nt: TGCAGTGCTATGGGGGGGGTCAAAAACATTCAGTACTTC

d_call: -
v_call: TRBV6-5
j_call: TRBJ1-1
clone_size: many
cdr3_aa: CASTTPGGKAEAFF
cdr3_nt: TGTGCCAGCACTACCCCGGGAGGGAAGGCTGAAGCTTTCTTT

d_call: -
v_call: TRBV11-1
j_call: TRBJ1-1
clone_size: many
cdr3_aa: CASRLSSGRNTEAFF
cdr3_nt: TGTGCCAGCCGACTTTCGAGCGGGAGGAACACTGAAGCTTTCTTT

d_call: -
v_call: TRBV20-1
j_call: TRBJ2-3
clone_size: many
cdr3_aa: CSARVGSDTQYF
cdr3_nt: TGCAGTGCCAGGGTTGGGTCAGATACGCAGTATTTT

d_call: -
v_call: TRBV5-1
j_call: TRBJ1-1
clone_size: many
cdr3_aa: CASSLDGSYGTEAFF
cdr3_nt: TGCGCCAGCAGCTTGGACGGGTCGTACGGCACTGAAGCTTTCTTT

d_call: TRBD1
v_call: TRBV3-1
j_call: TRBJ1-1
clone_size: -
cdr3_aa: CASSRDGASSYNEQFSGTGLAFF
cdr3_nt: TGTGCCAGCAGCCGTGACGGGGCGAGCTCCTACAATGAGCAGTTCTCCGGGACAGGGTTAGCTTTCTTT

d_call: -
v_call: TRBV2
j_call: TRBJ2-3
clone_size: once
cdr3_aa: CASTRLSTDTQYF
cdr3_nt: TGTGCCAGCACTAGACTTAGCACAGATACGCAGTATTTT

d_call: TRBD1
v_call: TRBV20-1
j_call: TRBJ1-3
clone_size: many
cdr3_aa: CSARDGVVRGRGNTIYF
cdr3_nt: TGCAGTGCTAGGGACGGGGTAGTTAGGGGGCGTGGAAACACCATATATTTT

d_call: -
v_call: TRBV7-2
j_call: TRBJ1-1
clone_size: many
cdr3_aa: CASSLAIMNTEAFF
cdr3_nt: TGTGCCAGCAGCTTAGCAATCATGAACACTGAAGCTTTCTTT

d_call: TRBD2
v_call: TRBV6-1
j_call: TRBJ2-1
clone_size: -
cdr3_aa: CASSNQGTSGVGNEQFF
cdr3_nt: TGTGCCAGCAGTAACCAAGGGACTAGCGGGGTAGGGAATGAGCAGTTCTTC

d_call: -
v_call: TRBV5-1
j_call: TRBJ1-2
clone_size: many
cdr3_aa: CASSPLDSQYGYTF
cdr3_nt: TGCGCCAGCAGCCCGTTAGACAGCCAGTATGGCTACACCTTC

d_call: -
v_call: TRBV5-1
j_call: TRBJ2-5
clone_size: many
cdr3_aa: CASREQRIQETQYF
cdr3_nt: TGCGCCAGCAGGGAACAGCGGATCCAAGAGACCCAGTACTTC

d_call: TRBD2
v_call: TRBV10-3
j_call: TRBJ2-1
clone_size: many
cdr3_aa: CAISRTSGSYNEQFF
cdr3_nt: TGTGCCATCAGCCGGACTAGCGGGAGTTACAATGAGCAGTTCTTC

d_call: -
v_call: TRBV5-1
j_call: TRBJ2-7
clone_size: many
cdr3_aa: CASSLGLGRTYEQYF
cdr3_nt: TGCGCCAGCAGCTTGGGCTTGGGTCGGACCTACGAGCAGTACTTC

d_call: -
v_call: TRBV6-1
j_call: TRBJ1-2
clone_size: many
cdr3_aa: CASSEGIASYGYTF
cdr3_nt: TGTGCCAGCAGTGAAGGAATAGCGAGCTATGGCTACACCTTC

d_call: TRBD1
v_call: TRBV3-1
j_call: TRBJ1-1
clone_size: -
cdr3_aa: CASSQSGQGAFF
cdr3_nt: TGTGCCAGCAGCCAGTCGGGACAGGGAGCTTTCTTT

d_call: TRBD1
v_call: TRBV20-1
j_call: TRBJ1-3
clone_size: many
cdr3_aa: CSASRTGGSGNTIYF
cdr3_nt: TGCAGTGCTAGTCGGACAGGTGGTTCTGGAAACACCATATATTTT

d_call: TRBD1
v_call: TRBV20-1
j_call: TRBJ1-2
clone_size: many
cdr3_aa: CSASVSQGGYGYTF
cdr3_nt: TGCAGTGCTAGTGTTTCACAGGGGGGGTATGGCTACACCTTC

d_call: -
v_call: TRBV20-1
j_call: TRBJ1-3
clone_size: many
cdr3_aa: CSASRGVGNTIYF
cdr3_nt: TGCAGTGCCTCCAGAGGGGTCGGAAACACCATATATTTT

d_call: -
v_call: TRBV5-1
j_call: TRBJ2-1
clone_size: many
cdr3_aa: CASSLEGYYNEQFF
cdr3_nt: TGCGCCAGCAGTTTAGAGGGTTACTACAATGAGCAGTTCTTC

d_call: -
v_call: TRBV5-1
j_call: TRBJ2-7
clone_size: -
cdr3_aa: CASSADNSRREQYF
cdr3_nt: TGCGCCAGCAGCGCGGACAACTCCAGGCGCGAGCAGTACTTC

d_call: TRBD2
v_call: TRBV20-1
j_call: TRBJ2-5
clone_size: -
cdr3_aa: CSARELAVVRETQYF
cdr3_nt: TGCAGTGCTAGAGAACTAGCGGTAGTGAGGGAGACCCAGTACTTC

d_call: -
v_call: TRBV29-1
j_call: TRBJ2-1
clone_size: -
cdr3_aa: CSVGRVGPSYNEQFF
cdr3_nt: TGCAGCGTGGGAAGGGTAGGGCCCTCCTACAATGAGCAGTTCTTC

d_call: TRBD2
v_call: TRBV5-1
j_call: TRBJ2-3
clone_size: many
cdr3_aa: CASSPLAGGLGTDTQYF
cdr3_nt: TGCGCCAGCAGCCCACTAGCGGGGGGGCTCGGCACAGATACGCAGTATTTT

d_call: TRBD1
v_call: TRBV29-1
j_call: TRBJ1-2
clone_size: many
cdr3_aa: CSVPAGGSGYGYTF
cdr3_nt: TGCAGCGTCCCCGCAGGGGGTTCGGGTTATGGCTACACCTTC

d_call: -
v_call: TRBV5-1
j_call: TRBJ1-5
clone_size: many
cdr3_aa: CASSWGGTDQPQHF
cdr3_nt: TGCGCCAGCAGCTGGGGGGGGACGGATCAGCCCCAGCATTTT

d_call: -
v_call: TRBV9
j_call: TRBJ2-6
clone_size: many
cdr3_aa: CASSPNSALSGANVLTF
cdr3_nt: TGTGCCAGCAGCCCCAACAGCGCCCTCTCTGGGGCCAACGTCCTGACTTTC

d_call: TRBD2
v_call: TRBV20-1
j_call: TRBJ2-1
clone_size: many
cdr3_aa: CSARDHDLAGSNEQFF
cdr3_nt: TGCAGTGCTAGAGATCACGACCTAGCGGGCAGCAATGAGCAGTTCTTC

d_call: -
v_call: TRBV2
j_call: TRBJ2-2
clone_size: many
cdr3_aa: CASTHNTNTGELFF
cdr3_nt: TGTGCCAGCACGCACAATACGAACACCGGGGAGCTGTTTTTT

d_call: -
v_call: TRBV5-1
j_call: TRBJ2-2
clone_size: many
cdr3_aa: CASSLGGQDTGELFF
cdr3_nt: TGCGCCAGCAGCTTGGGGGGCCAGGACACCGGGGAGCTGTTTTTT

d_call: TRBD2
v_call: TRBV20-1
j_call: TRBJ2-1
clone_size: many
cdr3_aa: CSARDASGRSDEQFF
cdr3_nt: TGCAGTGCTAGAGATGCTAGCGGGAGGTCGGATGAGCAGTTCTTC

d_call: TRBD1
v_call: TRBV5-1
j_call: TRBJ1-1
clone_size: many
cdr3_aa: CASSYGQGLNTEAFF
cdr3_nt: TGCGCCAGCAGCTACGGACAGGGGTTGAACACTGAAGCTTTCTTT

d_call: -
v_call: TRBV12-3/TRBV12-4
j_call: TRBJ1-5
clone_size: -
cdr3_aa: CASSPAVTQPQHF
cdr3_nt: TGTGCCAGCAGTCCGGCTGTGACTCAGCCCCAGCATTTT

d_call: -
v_call: TRBV20-1
j_call: TRBJ2-1
clone_size: once
cdr3_aa: CSARDRGVGQFF
cdr3_nt: TGCAGTGCTAGAGATCGGGGCGTAGGGCAGTTCTTC

d_call: -
v_call: TRBV5-1
j_call: TRBJ1-2
clone_size: many
cdr3_aa: CASSLEVGGADYGYTF
cdr3_nt: TGCGCCAGCAGTCTGGAGGTCGGGGGCGCGGACTATGGCTACACCTTC

d_call: -
v_call: TRBV3-1
j_call: TRBJ1-1
clone_size: -
cdr3_aa: CASSRGPDTEAFF
cdr3_nt: TGTGCCAGTAGCCGAGGACCGGACACTGAAGCTTTCTTT

d_call: -
v_call: TRBV7-6
j_call: TRBJ2-3
clone_size: many
cdr3_aa: CASSLVGTTSTDTQYF
cdr3_nt: TGTGCCAGCAGCTTAGTCGGGACAACTAGCACAGATACGCAGTATTTT

d_call: TRBD1
v_call: TRBV5-1
j_call: TRBJ2-3
clone_size: many
cdr3_aa: CASSVDRGSTDTQYF
cdr3_nt: TGCGCCAGCAGCGTTGACAGGGGGAGCACAGATACGCAGTATTTT

d_call: -
v_call: TRBV11-2
j_call: TRBJ2-5
clone_size: many
cdr3_aa: CASSPPSRQETQYF
cdr3_nt: TGTGCCAGCAGCCCCCCCAGTCGGCAAGAGACCCAGTACTTC

d_call: -
v_call: TRBV5-1
j_call: TRBJ2-2
clone_size: -
cdr3_aa: CASSLDRASTGELFF
cdr3_nt: TGCGCCAGCAGCTTGGATAGGGCGAGCACAGGGGAGCTGTTTTTT

d_call: TRBD1
v_call: TRBV2
j_call: TRBJ2-7
clone_size: many
cdr3_aa: CATAGGPTHEQYF
cdr3_nt: TGTGCCACCGCAGGGGGCCCTACTCACGAGCAGTACTTC

d_call: TRBD1
v_call: TRBV5-1
j_call: TRBJ2-4
clone_size: medium-sized
cdr3_aa: CASSAFHRDRLAKNIQYF
cdr3_nt: TGCGCCAGCAGCGCCTTCCACCGGGACAGACTAGCCAAAAACATTCAGTACTTC

d_call: -
v_call: TRBV2
j_call: TRBJ2-7
clone_size: many
cdr3_aa: CASSPLDWSYEQYF
cdr3_nt: TGTGCCAGCAGTCCCCTCGACTGGTCCTACGAGCAGTACTTC

d_call: -
v_call: TRBV29-1
j_call: TRBJ1-1
clone_size: many
cdr3_aa: CSVERQQNTEAFF
cdr3_nt: TGCAGCGTTGAAAGACAGCAGAACACTGAAGCTTTCTTT

d_call: -
v_call: TRBV20-1
j_call: TRBJ1-2
clone_size: -
cdr3_aa: CSGGNGNYGYTF
cdr3_nt: TGCAGTGGAGGGAACGGGAACTATGGCTACACCTTC

d_call: -
v_call: TRBV12-2
j_call: TRBJ1-2
clone_size: many
cdr3_aa: CASRPKGDYTF
cdr3_nt: TGTGCAAGTCGCCCGAAGGGGGACTACACCTTC

d_call: -
v_call: TRBV20-1
j_call: TRBJ1-6
clone_size: many
cdr3_aa: CSARETRAIVNSPLHF
cdr3_nt: TGCAGTGCTAGAGAAACTCGGGCCATAGTTAATTCACCCCTCCACTTT

d_call: -
v_call: TRBV20-1
j_call: TRBJ1-1
clone_size: many
cdr3_aa: CSASVWVNTEAFF
cdr3_nt: TGCAGTGCTAGTGTTTGGGTCAACACTGAAGCTTTCTTT

d_call: -
v_call: TRBV12-3/TRBV12-4
j_call: TRBJ1-5
clone_size: many
cdr3_aa: CASTTGGVENQPQHF
cdr3_nt: TGTGCCAGCACCACGGGGGGGGTGGAAAATCAGCCCCAGCATTTT

d_call: -
v_call: TRBV20-1
j_call: TRBJ2-5
clone_size: many
cdr3_aa: CSSGAGWPYQETQYF
cdr3_nt: TGCTCCTCGGGTGCGGGATGGCCGTACCAAGAGACCCAGTACTTC

d_call: TRBD1
v_call: TRBV2
j_call: TRBJ1-2
clone_size: many
cdr3_aa: CASSLDRKYGYTF
cdr3_nt: TGTGCCAGCAGTTTGGACAGGAAATATGGCTACACCTTC

d_call: -
v_call: TRBV5-1
j_call: TRBJ1-1
clone_size: many
cdr3_aa: CASSYGISAEAFF
cdr3_nt: TGCGCCAGCAGCTACGGGATTTCCGCTGAAGCTTTCTTT

d_call: -
v_call: TRBV10-3
j_call: TRBJ1-2
clone_size: -
cdr3_aa: CAISELGVLGGYTF
cdr3_nt: TGTGCCATCAGTGAACTGGGGGTCCTCGGTGGCTACACCTTC